These 13 T cell receptor beta chains were sequenced from one sample in a study of PD-L1 blockade in urothelial cancer. TCRdb keeps only in-frame clones here, not all; method: immunoSEQ multiplex PCR. Among around 25,000 clones listed, around nine tenths were seen once. Sample: PBMCs, taken around atezolizumab (anti-PD-L1) treatment. These receptors all stem from a man in his fifties or sixties with urothelial cancer.

The DNA of the CDR3 is TGTGCCAGCTCACCGGCGAGCGGGAGGGCTCGAGAGACCCAGTACTTC. It translates to CASSPASGRARETQYF. The chain links TRBV18 to TRBJ2-5; the match to TRBD2 covers 10 bases. Germline CDR1 and CDR2: KGHSH and LQKENI. The CDR3 runs 16 residues. The V segment lost 3 bases and the J segment 4 bases; nucleotides outside the gene matches: 8.

This clone was seen a single time. V is TRBV4-1 and J is TRBJ1-4, with 7 bases identical to TRBD1. The CDR3 length is 15 residues. After removal of 0 bases from V and 5 bases from J, the junction contained 3 bases not matched to a gene. From germline, CDR1 is MGHRA and CDR2 YSYEKL. This chain's CDR3 is CASSQDIQGNEKLFF. The CDR3 nucleotides read TGCGCCAGCAGCCAAGATATACAGGGGAATGAAAAACTGTTTTTT.

J is TRBJ2-2 and V is TRBV9; 8 nucleotides align to TRBD2. Germline CDR1 reads SGDLS; CDR2 reads YYNGEE. The CDR3 is 16 amino acids. The V gene end was trimmed by 2 bases and the J gene end by 1 base; junction bases not matched to a gene: 4. As DNA, the CDR3 is TGTGCCAGCAGCGTCCCTACTAGCGGGAACACCGGGGAGCTGTTTTTT. This codes for CASSVPTSGNTGELFF.

The chain joins TRBV14 to TRBJ2-1; D gene uncertain. CDR1 and CDR2 (germline): SGHDN, FVKESK. CDR3 length equals 15 residues. V was shortened by 4 bases and J by 5 bases, with 15 bases between the two germline ends. CDR3 region: CASSPGASLHNEQFF. In DNA form, the CDR3 reads TGTGCCAGCAGCCCAGGCGCGAGCCTTCACAATGAGCAGTTCTTC.

The V call is TRBV10-3, the J call TRBJ2-1; TRBD2 agrees at 9 bases. The ends lost 10 bases at V and 2 bases at J; junction bases unmatched: 6. Germline V gene lookup returns CDR1 ENHRY and CDR2 SYGVKD. This CDR3 region has 14 residues. CDR3 sequence reads: CATLAGTPYNEQFF. The CDR3 DNA sequence: TGTGCCACCCTAGCGGGAACGCCCTACAATGAGCAGTTCTTC.

The rearrangement links TRBV18 to TRBJ1-1, with a tentative D call TRBD1 (6 bases). Germline V gene lookup returns CDR1 KGHSH and CDR2 LQKENI. V lost 2 bases, J lost 0 bases, and 10 bases lay in between. This CDR3 is built from 15 residues. CDR3 loop: CASSPSAGVNTEAFF. The CDR3 DNA follows: TGTGCCAGCTCACCATCGGCAGGGGTGAACACTGAAGCTTTCTTT.

The genes are TRBV11-3 and TRBJ2-3; 7 bases align to TRBD2. The CDR3 is 14 residues long. The V segment lost 6 bases and the J segment 2 bases; nucleotides outside the gene matches: 5. Germline V gives CDR1 SGHNT, CDR2 YENEEA. CDR3 nucleotides: TGTGCCAGCAGTACAGCGGGGTACACAGATACGCAGTATTTT. Protein sequence: CASSTAGYTDTQYF.

This clone showed up just once. The genes are TRBV13 and TRBJ2-7; the D is unclear. Trimming shortened V by 0 bases and J by 6 bases, and 9 bases separated the two germline ends. Germline V gene lookup returns CDR1 PRHDT and CDR2 FYEKMQ (reference sequence). The CDR3 is made up of 13 amino acids. CDR3 DNA: TGTGCCAGCAGCTTAGGCACTGAGGTCGAGCAGTACTTC. This translates into CASSLGTEVEQYF.

The J gene is TRBJ1-2, the V gene TRBV6-1, with D possibly TRBD1 on 5 matching bases. Germline V CDR1 and CDR2: MNHNS, SASEGT. Trimming took off 10 bases at V and 2 bases at J, with 11 bases between the two ends. The CDR3 extends over 12 amino acids. The CDR3 nucleotides read TGTGCCACATACAGGAGAAACTATGGCTACACCTTC. Its protein product is CATYRRNYGYTF.

This chain links TRBV21-1 with TRBJ2-7; TRBD2, the table's D call, lacks a check against the DNA. TRBV21-1 is described as a pseudogene. The CDR3 has 13 residues. DNA of the CDR3: TGTGCCAGCATAGGCAGGACTTACTACGAGCAGTACTTC. Protein product: CASIGRTYYEQYF.

The rearrangement uses TRBV5-1 and TRBJ1-4; D perhaps matches TRBD1 (5 bases). The V gene lost 0 bases and the J gene lost 0 bases, with 12 bases spanning the gap. Germline assignment: CDR1 SGHRS and CDR2 YFSETQ. CDR3 length equals 17 residues. Written as DNA, the CDR3 is TGCGCCAGCAGCTTGGGGGGCAGCTTAGCAACTAATGAAAAACTGTTTTTT. Translating it yields CASSLGGSLATNEKLFF.

CDR3 DNA sequence: TGTGCCACCAGCAGAATGTCCACGGGGGGGGCCACAGATACGCAGTATTTT. As protein: CATSRMSTGGATDTQYF. V and J are TRBV15 and TRBJ2-3, with 8 bases that match TRBD2. With 2 bases clipped from V and 2 bases from J, the junction kept 9 bases outside the gene matches. The CDR3 covers 17 residues. Germline V lookup: CDR1 LNHNV, CDR2 YYDKDF (reference sequence). The full variable domain, with the rest looked up from reference TRBV15 and TRBJ2-3, is DAMVIQNPRYQVTQFGKPVTLSCSQTLNHNVMYWYQQKSSQAPKLLFHYYDKDFNNEADTPDNFQSRRPNTSFCFLDIRSPGLGDTAMYLCATSRMSTGGATDTQYFGPGTRLTVL.

The rearrangement links TRBV5-5 to TRBJ2-5, with 15 bases identical to TRBD2. Germline CDR1 reads SGHKS; CDR2 reads YYEKEE (reference sequence). The ends lost 4 bases at V and 4 bases at J; junction bases unmatched: 8. CDR3 length: 17 residues. CDR3 residues: CASSRWTSGRAPETQYF. The CDR3 nucleotides read TGTGCCAGCAGCCGATGGACTAGCGGGAGGGCCCCAGAGACCCAGTACTTC.